Sequencing of this TCR beta chain was carried out in a study of identical twins' blood T cells. Turning to the study itself: Roughly 6 alpha and roughly six beta libraries together yielded 54 million or so reads. Whole-study results and caveats: Twins shared more top CDR3 clonotypes than unrelated donors did.

Concerning this clonotype: Its specificity is not known.

TCR cDNA libraries came from RNA via a modified published protocol. Each CDR3 protein is one row after TCRdb ran MiXCR on the 5' RACE reads. The repertoire includes 350,000 to 400,000 distinct CDR3 sequences, about 28% of them detected once, and 6.1% sits in the top ten. Sequences were obtained from PBMCs. The sequence derives from a woman aged 18 to 55 in good health.

DNA of the CDR3: TGCAGTGCTCCAAACCGGGACAGGGGTTACAATGAGCAGTTCTTC. Its translation is CSAPNRDRGYNEQFF. The chain carries TRBV20-1 and TRBJ2-1; 10 positions agree with TRBD1. The V segment lost 5 bases and the J segment 4 bases; nucleotides outside the gene matches: 8. Germline values: CDR1 DFQATT, CDR2 SNEGSKA (reference sequence). This CDR3 has 15 residues.